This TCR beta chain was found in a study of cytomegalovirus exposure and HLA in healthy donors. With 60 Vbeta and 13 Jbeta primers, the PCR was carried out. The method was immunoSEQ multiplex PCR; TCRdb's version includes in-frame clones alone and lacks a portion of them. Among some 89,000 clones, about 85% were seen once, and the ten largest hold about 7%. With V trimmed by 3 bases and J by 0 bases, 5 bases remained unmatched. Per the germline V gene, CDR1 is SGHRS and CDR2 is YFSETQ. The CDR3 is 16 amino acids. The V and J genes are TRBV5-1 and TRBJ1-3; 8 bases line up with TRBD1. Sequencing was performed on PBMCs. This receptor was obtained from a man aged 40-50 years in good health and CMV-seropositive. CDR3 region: CASSWGQESSGNTIYF. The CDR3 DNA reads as TGCGCCAGCAGCTGGGGACAGGAGAGCTCTGGAAACACCATATATTTT.